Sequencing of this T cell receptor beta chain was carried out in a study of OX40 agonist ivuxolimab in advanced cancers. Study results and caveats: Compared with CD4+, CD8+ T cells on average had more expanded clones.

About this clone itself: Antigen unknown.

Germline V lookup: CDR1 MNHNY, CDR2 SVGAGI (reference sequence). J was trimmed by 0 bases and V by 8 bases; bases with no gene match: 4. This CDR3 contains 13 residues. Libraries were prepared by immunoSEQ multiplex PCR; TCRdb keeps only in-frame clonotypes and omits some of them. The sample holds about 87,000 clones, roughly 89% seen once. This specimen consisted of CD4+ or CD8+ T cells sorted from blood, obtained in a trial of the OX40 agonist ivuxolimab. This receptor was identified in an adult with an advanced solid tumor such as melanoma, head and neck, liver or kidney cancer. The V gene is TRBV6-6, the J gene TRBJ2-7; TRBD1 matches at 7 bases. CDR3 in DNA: TGTGCCAGCCTACAGGGGAGCTCCTACGAGCAGTACTTC. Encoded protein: CASLQGSSYEQYF.